These T cell receptor beta chains were read from a single sample in a study of early T cells in non-severe SARS-CoV-2 infection. Using its own MiXCR run on the 5' RACE reads, TCRdb lists one record per CDR3 protein. The sample shows over 50,000 distinct CDR3 sequences, 8.2% of them seen only once. The specimen sequenced was whole blood. These receptors were collected from an adult who was a healthcare worker with PCR-confirmed SARS-CoV-2 infection or an uninfected control (not recorded which). The CDR3 runs from the conserved cysteine through the conserved F or W. A D gene is named only where the DNA matches it firmly. Some rows have no size entry. The others give once, few or many, or a class for an expanded clone.

abundance	j_gene	d_gene	v_gene	CDR3nt	CDR3aa
.	TRBJ1-6	.	TRBV2	TGTGCCAGCAAGTTGGGGACCTCCTCACCCCTCCACTTT	CASKLGTSSPLHF
few	TRBJ2-1	TRBD2	TRBV11-3	TGTGCCAGCAGCTTGGCTAGCGGATACAATGAGCAGTTCTTC	CASSLASGYNEQFF
.	TRBJ2-2	TRBD1	TRBV5-1	TGCGCCAGCAGCTTGATCGGACAGGGGGCGCCCGGGGAGCTGTTTTTT	CASSLIGQGAPGELFF
few	TRBJ2-4	TRBD1	TRBV10-3	TGTGCCACCCAACCGGGGACAGGGGTAAACATTCAGTACTTC	CATQPGTGVNIQYF
.	TRBJ1-2	TRBD1	TRBV4-1	TGCGCCAGCAGCCAAGATAACAGGGGAGGCTATGGCTACACCTTC	CASSQDNRGGYGYTF
few	TRBJ2-5	TRBD1	TRBV5-1	TGCGCCAGCAAAAGTTGGGGGACAGGGAAGCAAGAGACCCAGTACTTC	CASKSWGTGKQETQYF
many	TRBJ1-1	.	TRBV5-4	TGTGCCAGCAGCGTCGACAAGAACACTGAAGCTTTCTTT	CASSVDKNTEAFF
many	TRBJ2-3	TRBD2	TRBV7-9	TGTGCCAGCAGCTACCGACTAGCGGGAGCAACAGATACGCAGTATTTT	CASSYRLAGATDTQYF
few	TRBJ1-1	.	TRBV5-1	TGCGCCAGCACCGGCGGGGCAGCGATGAACACTGAAGCTTTCTTT	CASTGGAAMNTEAFF
few	TRBJ1-5	.	TRBV12-3/TRBV12-4	TGTGCCAGCAGTTTAATTGGGGGCGCAAGCAATCAGCCCCAGCATTTT	CASSLIGGASNQPQHF
many	TRBJ2-5	.	TRBV20-1	TGCAGTGCTACCGTGGGCGTAGAGACCCAGTACTTC	CSATVGVETQYF
.	TRBJ2-7	TRBD2	TRBV4-1	TGCGCCAGCAGCCGGTCAAGCGGGGGCGCCTCCTACGAGCAGTACTTC	CASSRSSGGASYEQYF
many	TRBJ1-3	.	TRBV9	TGTGCCAGCAGCGTAGGACCAGGCGAGTTAGGAAACACCATATATTTT	CASSVGPGELGNTIYF
.	TRBJ2-1	TRBD2	TRBV9	TGTGCCAGCAGCGTAGGGGACTACAACTACAATGAGCAGTTCTTC	CASSVGDYNYNEQFF
.	TRBJ2-1	.	TRBV25-1	TGTGCCACCTCCCTGGGGGCGGGTAACAATGAGCAGTTCTTC	CATSLGAGNNEQFF
.	TRBJ2-7	.	TRBV19	TGTGCCAGTAGTAGAGGGCGGGAAACCTACGAGCAGTACTTC	CASSRGRETYEQYF
.	TRBJ2-6	.	TRBV5-1	TGCGCCAGCAGCTTGAGTCCGGGGGCCGGGGCCAACGTCCTGACTTTC	CASSLSPGAGANVLTF
.	TRBJ1-1	.	TRBV6-4	TGTGCCAGCAGTGACTCTGCAGGGCCGGACACTGAAGCTTTCTTT	CASSDSAGPDTEAFF
.	TRBJ1-1	.	TRBV30	TGTGCCTGGAACCCGGTAGGGGGGACTGAAGCTTTCTTT	CAWNPVGGTEAFF
many	TRBJ2-2	TRBD2	TRBV7-6	TGTGCCAGCAGCTTATCGGGACTAGAAAACACCGGGGAGCTGTTTTTT	CASSLSGLENTGELFF
many	TRBJ1-4	TRBD1	TRBV7-6	TGTGCCAGCAGCAACAAGAGGACAGGGGATAATGAAAAACTGTTTTTT	CASSNKRTGDNEKLFF
many	TRBJ2-1	.	TRBV7-3	TGTGCCAGCGCCAAATCTGCGGGATTAGGGAATGAGCAGTTCTTC	CASAKSAGLGNEQFF
.	TRBJ2-7	TRBD2	TRBV20-1	TGCAGTGCCCGGGGACTAGCGGGCGTTAGCTCCTACGAGCAGTACTTC	CSARGLAGVSSYEQYF
few	TRBJ2-3	TRBD1	TRBV5-5	TGTGCCAGCAGGTCGACAGGGGGCTCAGATACGCAGTATTTT	CASRSTGGSDTQYF
many	TRBJ2-3	.	TRBV5-1	TGCGCCAGCAGAAAAGTATTGGGTCCTAGCACAGATACGCAGTATTTT	CASRKVLGPSTDTQYF
many	TRBJ2-1	TRBD2	TRBV2	TGTGCCAGCACTATGACTAGCGGCTACAATGAGCAGTTCTTC	CASTMTSGYNEQFF
many	TRBJ2-6	.	TRBV20-1	TGCAGTGCTAGAGATCGCTCTGGGGCCAACGTCCTGACTTTC	CSARDRSGANVLTF
many	TRBJ1-6	.	TRBV4-2	TGTGCCAGCAGCCAAGATAACAGGGTCGGATCACCCCTCCACTTT	CASSQDNRVGSPLHF
few	TRBJ2-5	TRBD2	TRBV7-2	TGTGCCAGCAGCTCGCCTGGGGTAGCGGGGGTGGAAGAGACCCAGTACTTC	CASSSPGVAGVEETQYF
few	TRBJ2-3	TRBD1	TRBV7-8	TGTGCCAGCAGCTTAATGGGGACAGGGTATGTCCTCGATACGCAGTATTTT	CASSLMGTGYVLDTQYF
.	TRBJ1-1	TRBD1	TRBV11-2	TGTGCCAGCAGCAAACAGGGGGCGGCTTTCTTT	CASSKQGAAFF
many	TRBJ1-2	.	TRBV28	TGTGCCAGCAGCCCTTCATCGCCTTTTTATGGCTACACCTTC	CASSPSSPFYGYTF
.	TRBJ1-3	.	TRBV2	TGTGCCAGCAGTGAAGCTCCCGGGGGGACTGGAAACACCATATATTTT	CASSEAPGGTGNTIYF